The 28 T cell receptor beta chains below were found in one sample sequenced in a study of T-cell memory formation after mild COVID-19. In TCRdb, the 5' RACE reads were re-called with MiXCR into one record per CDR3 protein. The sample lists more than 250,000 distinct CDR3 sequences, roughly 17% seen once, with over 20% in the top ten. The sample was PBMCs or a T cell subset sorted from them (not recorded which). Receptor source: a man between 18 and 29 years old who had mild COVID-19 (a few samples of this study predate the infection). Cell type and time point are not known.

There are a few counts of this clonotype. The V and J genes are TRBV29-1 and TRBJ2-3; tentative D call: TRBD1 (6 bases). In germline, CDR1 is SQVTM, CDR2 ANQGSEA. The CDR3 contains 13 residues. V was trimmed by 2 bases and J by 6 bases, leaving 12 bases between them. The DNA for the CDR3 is TGCAGCGTTGAAAAGGGGGTGAGGGATACGCAGTATTTT. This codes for CSVEKGVRDTQYF.

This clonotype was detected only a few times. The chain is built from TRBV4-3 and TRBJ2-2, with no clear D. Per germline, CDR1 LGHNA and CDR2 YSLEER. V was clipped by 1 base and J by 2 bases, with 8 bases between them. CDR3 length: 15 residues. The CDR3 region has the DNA TGCGCCAGCAGCCAAGCAACAGTTAACACCGGGGAGCTGTTTTTT. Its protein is CASSQATVNTGELFF.

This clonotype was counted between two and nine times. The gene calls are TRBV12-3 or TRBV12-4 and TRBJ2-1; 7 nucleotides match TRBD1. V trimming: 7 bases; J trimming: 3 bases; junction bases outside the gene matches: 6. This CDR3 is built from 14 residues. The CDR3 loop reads CASKRDSHYNEQFF. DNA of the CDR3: TGTGCCAGCAAAAGGGACAGCCACTACAATGAGCAGTTCTTC.

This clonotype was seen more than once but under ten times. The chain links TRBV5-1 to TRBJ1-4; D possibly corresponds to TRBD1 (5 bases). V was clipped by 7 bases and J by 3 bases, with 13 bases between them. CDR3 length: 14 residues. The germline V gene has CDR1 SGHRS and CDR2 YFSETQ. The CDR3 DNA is TGCGCCAGCGGGAGGGACGGACCTAATGAAAAACTGTTTTTT. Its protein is CASGRDGPNEKLFF. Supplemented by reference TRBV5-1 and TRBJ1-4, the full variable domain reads KAGVTQTPRYLIKTRGQQVTLSCSPISGHRSVSWYQQTPGQGLQFLFEYFSETQRNKGNFPGRFSGRQFSNSRSEMNVSTLELGDSALYLCASGRDGPNEKLFFGSGTQLSVL.

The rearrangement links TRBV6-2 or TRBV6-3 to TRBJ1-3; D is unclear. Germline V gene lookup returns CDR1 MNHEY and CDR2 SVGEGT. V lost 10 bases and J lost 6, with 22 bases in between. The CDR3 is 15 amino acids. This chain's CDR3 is CATELAGALENTIYF. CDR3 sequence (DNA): TGTGCCACGGAACTTGCTGGAGCTCTGGAAAACACCATATATTTT.

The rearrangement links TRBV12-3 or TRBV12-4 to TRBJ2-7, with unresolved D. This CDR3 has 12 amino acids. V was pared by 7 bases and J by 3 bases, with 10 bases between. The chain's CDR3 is CASTYPGYEQYF. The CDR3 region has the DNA TGTGCCAGCACATACCCCGGCTACGAGCAGTACTTC.

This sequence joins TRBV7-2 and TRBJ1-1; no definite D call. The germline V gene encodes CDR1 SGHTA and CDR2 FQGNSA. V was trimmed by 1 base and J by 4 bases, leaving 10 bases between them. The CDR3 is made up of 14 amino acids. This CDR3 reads CASSLGGGGTEAFF. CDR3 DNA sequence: TGTGCCAGCAGCTTAGGTGGTGGTGGCACTGAAGCTTTCTTT.

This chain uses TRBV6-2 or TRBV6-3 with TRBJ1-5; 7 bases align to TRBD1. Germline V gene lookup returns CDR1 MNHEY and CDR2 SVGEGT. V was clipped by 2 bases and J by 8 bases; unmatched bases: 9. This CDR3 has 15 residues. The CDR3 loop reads CASSYIDRAYEPQHF. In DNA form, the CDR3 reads TGTGCCAGCAGTTACATCGACAGGGCTTATGAGCCCCAGCATTTT.

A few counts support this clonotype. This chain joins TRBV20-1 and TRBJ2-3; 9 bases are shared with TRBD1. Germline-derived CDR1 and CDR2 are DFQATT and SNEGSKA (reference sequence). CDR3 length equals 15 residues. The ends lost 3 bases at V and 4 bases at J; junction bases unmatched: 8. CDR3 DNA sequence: TGCAGTGCTAGGGTAGGACAGGGGCCTTCAGATACGCAGTATTTT. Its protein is CSARVGQGPSDTQYF.

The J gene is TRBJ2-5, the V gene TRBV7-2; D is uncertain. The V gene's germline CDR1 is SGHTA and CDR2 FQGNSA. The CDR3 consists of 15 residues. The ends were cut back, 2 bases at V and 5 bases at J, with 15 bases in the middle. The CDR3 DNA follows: TGTGCCAGCAGCTTATACGCGGCCTCCAGGGAGACCCAGTACTTC. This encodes CASSLYAASRETQYF.

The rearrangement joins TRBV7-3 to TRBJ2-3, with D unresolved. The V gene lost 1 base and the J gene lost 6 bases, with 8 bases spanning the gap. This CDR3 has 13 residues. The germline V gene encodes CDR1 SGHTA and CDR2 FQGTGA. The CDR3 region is CASSLRARDTQYF. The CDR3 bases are TGTGCCAGCAGCTTAAGAGCCCGGGATACGCAGTATTTT.

The DNA for the CDR3 is TGTGCCACCAGTGATACACAGGGGAACTATGGCTACACCTTC. Translating gives CATSDTQGNYGYTF. The chain has TRBV24-1 and TRBJ1-2, with 7 bases that match TRBD1. Germline V lookup: CDR1 KGHDR, CDR2 SFDVKD. V trimming: 3 bases; J trimming: 2 bases; junction bases outside the gene matches: 2. This CDR3 comprises 14 residues.

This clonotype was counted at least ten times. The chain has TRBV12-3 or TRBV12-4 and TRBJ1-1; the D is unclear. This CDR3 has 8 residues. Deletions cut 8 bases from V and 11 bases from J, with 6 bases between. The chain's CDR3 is CASGLAFF. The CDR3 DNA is TGTGCCAGCGGGCTCGCTTTCTTT.

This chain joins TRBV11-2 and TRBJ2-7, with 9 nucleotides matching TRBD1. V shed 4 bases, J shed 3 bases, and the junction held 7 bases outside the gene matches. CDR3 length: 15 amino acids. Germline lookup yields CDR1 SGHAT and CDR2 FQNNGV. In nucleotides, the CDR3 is TGTGCCAGCAGCTCCCCGGACAGGGGATACTACGAGCAGTACTTC. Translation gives CASSSPDRGYYEQYF.

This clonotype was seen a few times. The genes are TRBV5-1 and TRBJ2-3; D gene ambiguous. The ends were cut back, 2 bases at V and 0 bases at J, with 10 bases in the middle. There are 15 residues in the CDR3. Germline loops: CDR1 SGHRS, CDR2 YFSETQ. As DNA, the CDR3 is TGCGCCAGCAGCTTCGTTACAGACAGCACAGATACGCAGTATTTT. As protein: CASSFVTDSTDTQYF.

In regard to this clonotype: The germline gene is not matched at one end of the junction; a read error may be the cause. The CDR3 loop reads CASSSDRVNSLLHF. The CDR3 DNA sequence: TGTGCCAGCAGCTCAGACAGGGTGAATTCACTCCTCCACTTT. The V gene is TRBV7-2, the J gene TRBJ1-6; 7 bases line up with TRBD1. The CDR3 contains 14 residues. The germline V gene encodes CDR1 SGHTA and CDR2 FQGNSA.

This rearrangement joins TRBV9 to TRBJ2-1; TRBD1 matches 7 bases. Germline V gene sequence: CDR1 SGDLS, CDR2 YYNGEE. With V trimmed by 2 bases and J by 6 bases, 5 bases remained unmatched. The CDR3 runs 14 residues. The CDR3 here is CASSVDRASNEQFF. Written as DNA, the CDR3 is TGTGCCAGCAGCGTCGACAGGGCGAGCAATGAGCAGTTCTTC.

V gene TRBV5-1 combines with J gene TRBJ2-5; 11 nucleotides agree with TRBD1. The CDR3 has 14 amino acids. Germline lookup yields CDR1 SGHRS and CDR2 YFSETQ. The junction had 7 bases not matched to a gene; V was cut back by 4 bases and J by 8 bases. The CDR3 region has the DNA TGCGCCAGCAGCGGACAGGGGGCAAGGATCACCCAGTACTTC. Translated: CASSGQGARITQYF. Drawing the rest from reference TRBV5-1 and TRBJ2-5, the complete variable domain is KAGVTQTPRYLIKTRGQQVTLSCSPISGHRSVSWYQQTPGQGLQFLFEYFSETQRNKGNFPGRFSGRQFSNSRSEMNVSTLELGDSALYLCASSGQGARITQYFGPGTRLLVL.

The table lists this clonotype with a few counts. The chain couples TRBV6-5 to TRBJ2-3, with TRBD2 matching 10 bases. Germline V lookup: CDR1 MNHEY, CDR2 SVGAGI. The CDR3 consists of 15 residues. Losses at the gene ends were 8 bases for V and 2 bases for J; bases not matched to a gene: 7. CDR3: CASGALAGVTDTQYF. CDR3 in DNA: TGTGCCAGCGGAGCGCTAGCGGGGGTCACAGATACGCAGTATTTT.

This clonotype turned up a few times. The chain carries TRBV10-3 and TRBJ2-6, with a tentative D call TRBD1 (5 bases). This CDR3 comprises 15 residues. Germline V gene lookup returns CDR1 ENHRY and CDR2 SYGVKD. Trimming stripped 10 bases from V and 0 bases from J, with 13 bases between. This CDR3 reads CATEQQVSGANVLTF. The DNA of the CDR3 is TGTGCCACCGAGCAACAGGTCTCTGGGGCCAACGTCCTGACTTTC.

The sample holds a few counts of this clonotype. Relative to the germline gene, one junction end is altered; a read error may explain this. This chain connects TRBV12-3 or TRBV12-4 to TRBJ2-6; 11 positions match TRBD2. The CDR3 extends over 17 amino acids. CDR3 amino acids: CASSIAGGSSGANVLTF. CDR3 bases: TGTGCCAGCAGTATAGCGGGGGGGAGCTCTGGGGCCAACGTCCTGACTTTC.

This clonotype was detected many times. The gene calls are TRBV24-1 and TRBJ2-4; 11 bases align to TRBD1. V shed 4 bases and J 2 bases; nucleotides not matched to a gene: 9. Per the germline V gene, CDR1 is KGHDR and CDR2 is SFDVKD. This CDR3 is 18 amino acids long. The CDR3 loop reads CATSELPGQGETKNIQYF. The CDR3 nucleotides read TGTGCCACCAGTGAGCTGCCGGGACAGGGGGAGACCAAAAACATTCAGTACTTC.

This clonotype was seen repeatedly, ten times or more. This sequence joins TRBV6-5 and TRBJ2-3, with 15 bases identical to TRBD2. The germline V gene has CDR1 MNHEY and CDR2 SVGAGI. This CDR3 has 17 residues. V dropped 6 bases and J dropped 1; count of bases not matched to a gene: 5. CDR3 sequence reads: CASSRGTSGGRTDTQYF. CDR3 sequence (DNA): TGTGCCAGCAGCCGCGGGACTAGCGGGGGGCGCACAGATACGCAGTATTTT.

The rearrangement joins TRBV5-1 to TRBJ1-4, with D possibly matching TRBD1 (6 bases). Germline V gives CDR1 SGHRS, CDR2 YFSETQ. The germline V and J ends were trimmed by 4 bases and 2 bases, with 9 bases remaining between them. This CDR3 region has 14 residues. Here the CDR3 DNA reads TGCGCCAGCAGCGGGACAAGTACTAATGAAAAACTGTTTTTT. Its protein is CASSGTSTNEKLFF.

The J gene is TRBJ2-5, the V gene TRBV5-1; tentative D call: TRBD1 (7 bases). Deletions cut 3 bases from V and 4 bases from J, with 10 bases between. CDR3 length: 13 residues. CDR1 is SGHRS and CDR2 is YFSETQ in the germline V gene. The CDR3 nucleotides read TGCGCCAGCAGCTCTCAGGGGGGAGAGACCCAGTACTTC. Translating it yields CASSSQGGETQYF.

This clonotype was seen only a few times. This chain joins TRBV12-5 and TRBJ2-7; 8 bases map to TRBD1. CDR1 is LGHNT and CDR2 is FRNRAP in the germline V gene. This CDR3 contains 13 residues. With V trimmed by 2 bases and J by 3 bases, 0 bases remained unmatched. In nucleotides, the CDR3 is TGTGCTAGTGGTTTGACAGGGGGCTACGAGCAGTACTTC. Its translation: CASGLTGGYEQYF.

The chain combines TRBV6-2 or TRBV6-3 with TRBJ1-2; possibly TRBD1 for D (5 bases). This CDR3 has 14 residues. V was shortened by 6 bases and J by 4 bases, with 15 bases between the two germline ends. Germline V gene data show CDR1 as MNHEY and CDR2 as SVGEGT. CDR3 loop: CASRNPGGGYGYTF. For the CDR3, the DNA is TGTGCCAGCAGGAACCCCGGCGGGGGCTATGGCTACACCTTC.

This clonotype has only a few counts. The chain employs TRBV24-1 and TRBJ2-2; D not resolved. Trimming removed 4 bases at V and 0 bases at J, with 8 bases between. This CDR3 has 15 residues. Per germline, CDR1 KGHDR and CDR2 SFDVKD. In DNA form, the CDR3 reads TGTGCCACCAGTGACCCAGCCGCGAACACCGGGGAGCTGTTTTTT. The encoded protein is CATSDPAANTGELFF.